Listed below are T cell receptor beta chains from one sample, sequenced in a study of T cell responses to AZD1222 COVID-19 vaccine. Assay: immunoSEQ multiplex PCR; the TCRdb copy retains only in-frame clones and omits some. The table has some 100,000 clones, about 87% seen once. The sequencing here drew on peripheral blood, taken on day 0 of AZD1222 vaccination. These receptors all come from an adult in good health. Both conserved end residues are part of each CDR3. The order of the fields is D gene, J gene, V gene, clone size, CDR3 DNA, CDR3 protein. D genes are given only for firm matches. Clone size is given for some rows only: seen once, a few or many times, or a class if the clone is expanded.

.	TRBJ2-3	TRBV2	.	TGTGCCAGCTCAAGGGACGGACCTGGGGATACGCAGTATTTT	CASSRDGPGDTQYF
.	TRBJ2-7	TRBV7-9	.	TGTGCCAGCAGCTTAAGAGGGGGGGCAGAGTACCCCTACGAGCAGTACTTC	CASSLRGGAEYPYEQYF
.	TRBJ1-2	TRBV5-6	few	TGTGCCAGCAGCCCACCTTTATCCGTCTATGGCTACACCTTC	CASSPPLSVYGYTF
.	TRBJ1-5	TRBV27	.	TGTGCCTCCGGAGGGGCGCGGGGTCAGCCCCAGCATTTT	CASGGARGQPQHF
.	TRBJ2-1	TRBV11-2	.	TGTGCCAGCACCCTAGAGGGATTAAGCCAGTTCTTC	CASTLEGLSQFF
.	TRBJ1-1	TRBV13	.	TGTGCCAGCAGCTTAGGACCGACCAGCTCTGAAGCTTTCTTT	CASSLGPTSSEAFF
TRBD1	TRBJ1-6	TRBV7-2	.	TGTGCCAGCAGCTTAGAGGGGACAGGGGGATCACCCCTCCACTTT	CASSLEGTGGSPLHF
.	TRBJ2-1	TRBV9	.	TGTGCCAGCAGCGTAACCCACTGGGATGAGCAGTTCTTC	CASSVTHWDEQFF
.	TRBJ2-7	TRBV18	once	TGTGCCAGCTCACCAAGGGACGCCTCCGAGCAGTACTTC	CASSPRDASEQYF
.	TRBJ1-2	TRBV6-5	.	TGTGCCAGCAGTTACTCGGACACTGTCGGCTACACCTTC	CASSYSDTVGYTF
.	TRBJ1-1	TRBV18	.	TGTGCCAGCTCGATGGCCGGGGGGAGGAACACTGAAGCTTTCTTT	CASSMAGGRNTEAFF
.	TRBJ2-3	TRBV4-3	.	TGCGCCAGCAGCACCAGACTTAGCACAGATACGCAGTATTTT	CASSTRLSTDTQYF
.	TRBJ2-5	TRBV29-1	.	TGCAGCGTGGCCCACAGGTACCAAGAGACCCAGTACTTC	CSVAHRYQETQYF
TRBD1	TRBJ2-7	TRBV19	.	TGTGCCAGTCGGCCGGGACAGGGGACCTACGAGCAGTACTTC	CASRPGQGTYEQYF
.	TRBJ1-2	TRBV7-6	.	TGTGCCAGCAGCTCCGGGGGAAGCTATGGCTACACCTTC	CASSSGGSYGYTF
TRBD1	TRBJ1-6	TRBV11-2	once	TGTGCCAGCAGCGCGACAGGGTTCCGATCACCCCTCCACTTT	CASSATGFRSPLHF
.	TRBJ1-4	TRBV7-9	.	TGTGCCAGCAGCTTAAACCAGGGTTTGAGGGAAAAACTGTTTTTT	CASSLNQGLREKLFF
.	TRBJ1-2	TRBV19	.	TGTGCCAGTACCGTCTGGCAGGGCGCTAACTATGGCTACACCTTC	CASTVWQGANYGYTF
.	TRBJ1-1	TRBV7-2	.	TGTGCCAGCAGCTTAGCCAGAGGGAACACTGAAGCTTTCTTT	CASSLARGNTEAFF
.	TRBJ1-5	TRBV18	.	TGTGCCAGCTCACCAGGGACAAGATATAGCAATCAGCCCCAGCATTTT	CASSPGTRYSNQPQHF
.	TRBJ1-3	TRBV27	once	TGTGCCAGCAGAAAGGGACGGCTGGACTCTGGAAACACCATATATTTT	CASRKGRLDSGNTIYF
.	TRBJ2-2	TRBV18	.	TGTGCCAGCTCACCAGGGCACAACACCGGGGAGCTGTTTTTT	CASSPGHNTGELFF
.	TRBJ2-2	TRBV19	.	TGTGCCAGTAGTATCTCATTGGGCGGGGAGCTGTTTTTT	CASSISLGGELFF
.	TRBJ2-7	TRBV5-4	.	TGTGCCAGCAGCAGAGGGGGGGCATCGCCACCCTACGAGCAGTACTTC	CASSRGGASPPYEQYF
TRBD1	TRBJ1-1	TRBV4-1	.	TGCGCCAGCAGCCTAACCCCGCAGGGGGTAGGGACTGAAGCTTTCTTT	CASSLTPQGVGTEAFF
.	TRBJ1-1	TRBV5-4	.	TGTGCCAGCGCGTCCCGGGGGTTGAACACTGAAGCTTTCTTT	CASASRGLNTEAFF
.	TRBJ2-7	TRBV6-5	few	TGTGCCAGCAGTCCCATCGGGACTCCTATCTACGAGCAGTACTTC	CASSPIGTPIYEQYF
.	TRBJ2-7	TRBV2	.	TGTGCCAGCGGTTGGGACACCTCCTACGAGCAGTACTTC	CASGWDTSYEQYF
TRBD1	TRBJ2-7	TRBV29-1	few	TGCAGCGTTGAATTGGACAGGGACGAGCAGTACTTC	CSVELDRDEQYF
.	TRBJ2-7	TRBV7-9	.	TGTGCCAGCAACCTCGGAGCCAGCTCCTACGAGCAGTACTTC	CASNLGASSYEQYF
.	TRBJ1-1	TRBV12-5	.	TGTGCTAGTGCCCCCGACAGACTGAACACTGAAGCTTTCTTT	CASAPDRLNTEAFF
.	TRBJ2-1	TRBV12-3/TRBV12-4	.	TGTGCCAGCAGTTGGGGAGAGCAGTTCTTC	CASSWGEQFF
.	TRBJ2-7	TRBV6-5	.	TGTGCCAGCAGTTACTCGAGGTACAGCTCCTACGAGCAGTACTTC	CASSYSRYSSYEQYF
.	TRBJ2-7	TRBV4-1	.	TGCGCCAGCAGCAATTTCGACAGGACCAACTACGAGCAGTACTTC	CASSNFDRTNYEQYF
TRBD1	TRBJ2-2	TRBV3-1/TRBV3-2	.	TGTGCCAGCAGCCATAGTAAGGGGGCCGGCACCGGGGAGCTGTTTTTT	CASSHSKGAGTGELFF
TRBD2	TRBJ2-7	TRBV5-1	.	TGCGCCAGCAGCCCCGGGAGGGGGAGAACCTACGAGCAGTACTTC	CASSPGRGRTYEQYF
TRBD2	TRBJ2-7	TRBV19	.	TGTGCCAGTAGTGCGGCTAGCGGGCGCGAGGAGCAGTACTTC	CASSAASGREEQYF
TRBD1	TRBJ2-7	TRBV6-5	few	TGTGCCAGCACGGGACAGACAGACTCCTACGAGCAGTACTTC	CASTGQTDSYEQYF
TRBD1	TRBJ1-2	TRBV11-2	.	TGTGCCAGCAGCTTAGCGACAGGGCCCCGCGGCTACACCTTC	CASSLATGPRGYTF
.	TRBJ1-2	TRBV4-1	few	TGCGCCAGCAGCCAAACTGGGGACTTTGGCTACACCTTC	CASSQTGDFGYTF
.	TRBJ1-2	TRBV27	.	TGTGCCAGCAGTCGGCAGGGCGCACGGGACTATGGCTACACCTTC	CASSRQGARDYGYTF
.	TRBJ1-2	TRBV2	.	TGTGCCAGCAGGGGGACGGGGGGCTATGGCTACACCTTC	CASRGTGGYGYTF
.	TRBJ1-2	TRBV5-1	.	TGCGCCAGCAGCTTGACTCTTGGGACCTCCTATGGCTACACCTTC	CASSLTLGTSYGYTF
.	TRBJ2-7	TRBV7-9	.	TGTGCCAGCAGCTTAAACCCGGACGGAATCTACGAGCAGTACTTC	CASSLNPDGIYEQYF
.	TRBJ2-1	TRBV7-8	.	TGTGCCAGCAGCCGAGTATTTGAGCAGTTCTTC	CASSRVFEQFF
.	TRBJ2-6	TRBV7-2	.	TGTGCCAGCAGCCCGGGTGGGTCTGGGGCCAACGTCCTGACTTTC	CASSPGGSGANVLTF
TRBD1	TRBJ2-7	TRBV27	.	TGTGCCAGCAGTTCCAAGGACAGGGTCTACGAGCAGTACTTC	CASSSKDRVYEQYF
.	TRBJ2-2	TRBV2	once	TGTGCCGTAGGTGGTGGGCGGGAGAACACCGGGGAGCTGTTTTTT	CAVGGGRENTGELFF
.	TRBJ1-2	TRBV7-9	.	TGTGCCAGCAGCTCCAGCCAGGGGAGAAGGGTCTATGGCTACACCTTC	CASSSSQGRRVYGYTF